A single sample is the source of the 8 T cell receptor beta chains below, sequenced in a study of type 1 regulatory T cells. The antigens these receptors bind are not known. TCRdb fed the reads into MiXCR, producing one record per CDR3 protein. Altogether tens of thousands of distinct CDR3 sequences are present, over 60% being singletons, with the ten largest covering 14%. Sequencing input: cultured T cells, either the whole culture or a sorted T cell fraction (not recorded which). The sample's subset: Tr1-enriched cell product generated in vitro against host alloantigens. Source of these receptors: a human donor in good health.

The chain joins TRBV30 to TRBJ2-2, with D maybe TRBD2 (6 bases). The V and J ends lost 5 bases and 1 base respectively, with 8 bases between them. Germline V gene data show CDR1 as GTSNPN and CDR2 as SVGIG (reference sequence). This CDR3 is built from 13 residues. The CDR3 region is CAWGRENTGELFF. The CDR3 region has the DNA TGTGCCTGGGGGCGGGAGAACACCGGGGAGCTGTTTTTT.

The chain combines TRBV12-3 or TRBV12-4 with TRBJ1-1, with D possibly matching TRBD1 (6 bases). The V and J ends lost 3 bases and 10 bases respectively, with 9 bases between them. CDR3 length: 11 amino acids. The DNA of the CDR3 is TGTGCCAGCAGTTTTAGGGGGGCAGCTTTCTTT. Protein sequence: CASSFRGAAFF.

The chain couples TRBV5-1 to TRBJ2-5; D assignment may be TRBD1 or TRBD2 (5 bases each). Trimming cost V 2 bases and J 3 bases, with 14 bases left between them. The CDR3 has 15 amino acids. The germline V gene has CDR1 SGHRS and CDR2 YFSETQ. CDR3 sequence reads: CASSFQGPPEETQYF. For the CDR3, the DNA is TGCGCCAGCAGCTTCCAGGGACCCCCGGAAGAGACCCAGTACTTC.

This chain joins TRBV12-3 or TRBV12-4 and TRBJ2-6; D gene unclear. V shed 4 bases and J shed 0 bases, with 4 bases lying between them. CDR3 length equals 14 residues. In DNA, the CDR3 is TGTGCCAGCAGTTGGATCTCTGGGGCCAACGTCCTGACTTTC. As protein: CASSWISGANVLTF.

This rearrangement joins TRBV7-2 to TRBJ2-2; D is perhaps TRBD1 (6 bases). The V and J ends lost 5 bases and 6 bases respectively, with 25 bases between them. Germline CDR1 reads SGHTA; CDR2 reads FQGNSA. The length of the CDR3 is 18 residues. The CDR3 coding sequence is TGTGCCAGCAGCACCGGGCGAATACGGGACATAGGTCCCGGGGAGCTGTTTTTT. Its translation is CASSTGRIRDIGPGELFF.

The chain is built from TRBV30 and TRBJ1-1; D remains unclear. Germline V lookup: CDR1 GTSNPN, CDR2 SVGIG (reference sequence). The germline V and J ends were trimmed by 4 bases and 6 bases, with 21 bases remaining between them. The CDR3 runs to 15 residues. CDR3 loop: CAWISLRTKGPEAFF. The CDR3 bases are TGTGCCTGGATCTCGCTCCGGACCAAAGGCCCTGAAGCTTTCTTT.

This chain joins TRBV2 and TRBJ1-3; tentative D call: TRBD1 (5 bases). The V and J ends lost 6 bases and 0 bases respectively, with 12 bases between them. CDR1 is SNHLY and CDR2 is FYNNEI in the germline V gene. The CDR3 consists of 15 residues. The CDR3: CASSTARVSGNTIYF. The CDR3 nucleotides read TGTGCCAGCAGCACCGCCAGGGTCTCTGGAAACACCATATATTTT.

The chain's CDR3 is CASSPPGATEAFF. The CDR3 DNA reads as TGTGCCAGCTCACCACCGGGGGCCACTGAAGCTTTCTTT. The V gene is TRBV18, the J gene TRBJ1-1, with D possibly TRBD1 on 6 matching bases. This CDR3 is built from 13 residues. Trimming took 0 bases from V and 4 from J, leaving 6 bases between them. Germline V gives CDR1 KGHSH, CDR2 LQKENI.